The T cell receptor beta chain described here comes from a study of PD-1 blockade in classical Hodgkin lymphoma. Study overall: Every 2 weeks, patients got 3 mg/kg intravenous nivolumab.

This clone has just one count. The V and J ends lost 5 bases and 9 bases respectively, with 7 bases between them. The germline CDR1 and CDR2 sequences are SGHTA and FQGNSA. This CDR3 is built from 11 residues. Each patient relapsed following autologous stem cell transplantation, and prior brentuximab vedotin exposure differed. From thawed PBMCs, CD4+ T cells were purified using magnetic negative selection. Data came from immunoSEQ multiplex PCR; TCRdb stores just in-frame clones and leaves some out. The sample carries around 23,000 clones, around 84% recorded once. The sample was CD4+ T cells from blood, taken at baseline. The chain links TRBV7-2 to TRBJ1-4; unclear D gene. The origin of this receptor is a human donor with classical Hodgkin lymphoma. CDR3 bases: TGTGCCAGCAGCCCGAGAAAAAAACTGTTTTTT. Its translation is CASSPRKKLFF.